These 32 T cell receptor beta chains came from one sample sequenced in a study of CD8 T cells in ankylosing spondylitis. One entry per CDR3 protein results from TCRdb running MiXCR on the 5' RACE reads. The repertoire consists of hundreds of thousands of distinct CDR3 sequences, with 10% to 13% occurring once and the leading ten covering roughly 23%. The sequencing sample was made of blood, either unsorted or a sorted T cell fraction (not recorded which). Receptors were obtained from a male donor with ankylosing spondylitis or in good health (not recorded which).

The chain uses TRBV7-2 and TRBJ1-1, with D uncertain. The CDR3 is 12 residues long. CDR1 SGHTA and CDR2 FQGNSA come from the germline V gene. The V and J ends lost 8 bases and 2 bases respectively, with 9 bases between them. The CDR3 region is CASGLRNTEAFF. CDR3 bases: TGTGCCAGCGGATTGAGAAACACTGAAGCTTTCTTT.

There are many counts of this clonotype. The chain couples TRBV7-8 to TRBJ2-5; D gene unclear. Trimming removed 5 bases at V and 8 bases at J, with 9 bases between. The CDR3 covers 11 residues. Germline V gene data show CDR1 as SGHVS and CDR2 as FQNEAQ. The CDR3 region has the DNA TGTGCCAGCAGCCAAGACTCAACCCAGTACTTC. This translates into CASSQDSTQYF.

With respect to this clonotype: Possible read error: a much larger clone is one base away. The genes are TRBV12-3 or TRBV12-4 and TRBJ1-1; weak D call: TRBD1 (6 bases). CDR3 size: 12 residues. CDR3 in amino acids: CASRKRDTEAIF. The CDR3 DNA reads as TGTGCCAGCAGAAAAAGGGACACTGAAGCTATCTTT.

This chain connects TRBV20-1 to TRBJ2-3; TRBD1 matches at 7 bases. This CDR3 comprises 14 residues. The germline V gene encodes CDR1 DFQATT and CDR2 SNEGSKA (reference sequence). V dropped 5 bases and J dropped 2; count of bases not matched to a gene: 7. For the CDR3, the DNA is TGCAGTGCTGATCCCAGGGGGAACACAGATACGCAGTATTTT. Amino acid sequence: CSADPRGNTDTQYF.

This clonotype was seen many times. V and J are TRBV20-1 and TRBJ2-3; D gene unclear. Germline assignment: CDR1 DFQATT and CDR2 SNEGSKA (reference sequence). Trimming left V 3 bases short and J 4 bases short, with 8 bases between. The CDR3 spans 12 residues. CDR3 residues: CSASGPPDTQYF. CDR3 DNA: TGCAGTGCTAGTGGGCCACCAGATACGCAGTATTTT.

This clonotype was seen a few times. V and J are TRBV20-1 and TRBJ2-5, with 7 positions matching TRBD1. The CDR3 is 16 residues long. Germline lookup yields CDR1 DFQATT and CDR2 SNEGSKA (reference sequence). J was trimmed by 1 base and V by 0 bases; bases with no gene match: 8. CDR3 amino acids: CSARDEGANAQETQYF. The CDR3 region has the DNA TGCAGTGCTAGAGATGAGGGGGCGAATGCCCAAGAGACCCAGTACTTC.

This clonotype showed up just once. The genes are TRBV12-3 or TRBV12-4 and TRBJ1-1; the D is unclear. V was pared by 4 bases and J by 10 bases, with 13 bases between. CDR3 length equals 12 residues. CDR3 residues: CASSSMDPGAFF. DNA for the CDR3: TGTGCCAGCAGTTCCATGGACCCTGGAGCTTTCTTT.

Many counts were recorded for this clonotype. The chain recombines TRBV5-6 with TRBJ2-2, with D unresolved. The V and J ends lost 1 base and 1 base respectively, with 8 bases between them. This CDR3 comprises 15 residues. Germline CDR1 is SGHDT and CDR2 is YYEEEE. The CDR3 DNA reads TGTGCCAGCAGCTTGTACCACAGGAACACCGGGGAGCTGTTTTTT. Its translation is CASSLYHRNTGELFF.

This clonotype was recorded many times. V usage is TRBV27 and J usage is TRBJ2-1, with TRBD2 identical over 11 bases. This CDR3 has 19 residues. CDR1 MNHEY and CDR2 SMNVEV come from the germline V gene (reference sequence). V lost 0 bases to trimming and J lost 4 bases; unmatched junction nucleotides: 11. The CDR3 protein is CASSLSRLAGGTSYNEQFF. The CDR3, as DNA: TGTGCCAGCAGTTTATCTCGGCTAGCGGGGGGAACTTCGTACAATGAGCAGTTCTTC.

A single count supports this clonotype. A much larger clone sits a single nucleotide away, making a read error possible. CDR3 nucleotides: TGCAGCGTTGAAGGGGTCTCTGGAAACACCTTATATTTT. It translates to CSVEGVSGNTLYF. V usage is TRBV29-1 and J usage is TRBJ1-3; no clear D. CDR3 length: 13 residues. Germline V lookup: CDR1 SQVTM, CDR2 ANQGSEA.

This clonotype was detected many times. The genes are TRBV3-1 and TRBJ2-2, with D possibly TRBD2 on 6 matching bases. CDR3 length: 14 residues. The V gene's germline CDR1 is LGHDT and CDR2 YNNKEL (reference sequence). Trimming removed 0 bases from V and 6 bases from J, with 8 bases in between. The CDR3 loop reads CASSQEGGSGELFF. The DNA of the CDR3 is TGTGCCAGCAGCCAAGAGGGGGGATCCGGGGAGCTGTTTTTT.

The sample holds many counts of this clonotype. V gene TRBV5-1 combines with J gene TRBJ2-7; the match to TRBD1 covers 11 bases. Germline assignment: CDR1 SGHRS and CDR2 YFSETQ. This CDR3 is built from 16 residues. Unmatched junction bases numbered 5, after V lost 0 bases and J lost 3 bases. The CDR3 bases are TGCGCCAGCAGCTTGGGATTCGGGACAGGGGGCTACGAGCAGTACTTC. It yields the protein CASSLGFGTGGYEQYF.

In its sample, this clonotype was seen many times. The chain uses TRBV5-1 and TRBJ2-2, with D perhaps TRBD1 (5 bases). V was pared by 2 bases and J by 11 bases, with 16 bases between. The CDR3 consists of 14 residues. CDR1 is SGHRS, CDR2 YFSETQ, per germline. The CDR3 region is CASSLQGQGEELFF. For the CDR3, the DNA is TGCGCCAGCAGCTTACAAGGACAAGGGGAAGAGCTGTTTTTT.

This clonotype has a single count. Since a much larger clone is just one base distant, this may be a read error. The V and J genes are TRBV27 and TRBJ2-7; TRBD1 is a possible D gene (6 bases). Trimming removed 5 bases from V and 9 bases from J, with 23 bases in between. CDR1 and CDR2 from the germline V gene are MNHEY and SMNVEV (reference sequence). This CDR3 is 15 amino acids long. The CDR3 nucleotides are TGTGCCAGCAGTCCGTACAGGGACCCCTTTGATGGGCAGTACTTC. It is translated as CASSPYRDPFDGQYF.

CDR3 DNA sequence: TGTGCCAGCAGTCAGGACAGCCGGCGGGAGTATTTT. This translates into CASSQDSRREYF. The chain uses TRBV14 and TRBJ2-3; possible D gene TRBD1, 6 bases. V lost 6 bases, J lost 13 bases, and 17 bases lay in between. Germline V gives CDR1 SGHDN, CDR2 FVKESK. This CDR3 is built from 12 residues.

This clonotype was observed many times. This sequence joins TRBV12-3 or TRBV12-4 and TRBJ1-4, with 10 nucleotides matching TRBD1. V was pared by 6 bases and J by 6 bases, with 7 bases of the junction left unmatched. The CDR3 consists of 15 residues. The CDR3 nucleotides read TGTGCCAGCAGCCCTGGGACAGGGGTTTATGAAAAACTGTTTTTT. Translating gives CASSPGTGVYEKLFF.

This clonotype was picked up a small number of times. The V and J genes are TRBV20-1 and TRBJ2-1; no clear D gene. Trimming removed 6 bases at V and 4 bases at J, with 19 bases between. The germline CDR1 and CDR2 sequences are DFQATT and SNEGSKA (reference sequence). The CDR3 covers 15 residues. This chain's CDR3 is CSAENPQAPYNEQFF. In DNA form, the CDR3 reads TGCAGTGCCGAGAACCCCCAGGCTCCTTACAATGAGCAGTTCTTC.

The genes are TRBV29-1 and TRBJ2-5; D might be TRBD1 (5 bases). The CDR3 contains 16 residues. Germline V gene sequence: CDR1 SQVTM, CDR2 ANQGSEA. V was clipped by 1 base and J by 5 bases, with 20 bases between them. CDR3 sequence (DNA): TGCAGCGTTGAAGGGGGCGCAGGGTTGGGCTTCGAGACCCAGTACTTC. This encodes CSVEGGAGLGFETQYF.

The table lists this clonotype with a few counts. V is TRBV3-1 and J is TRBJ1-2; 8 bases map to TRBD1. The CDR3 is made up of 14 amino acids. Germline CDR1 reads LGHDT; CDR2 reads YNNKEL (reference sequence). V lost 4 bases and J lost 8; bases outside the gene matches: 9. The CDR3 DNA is TGTGCCAGCAGCCCCGCCGACAGGGGCCACGGCTACACCTTC. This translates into CASSPADRGHGYTF.

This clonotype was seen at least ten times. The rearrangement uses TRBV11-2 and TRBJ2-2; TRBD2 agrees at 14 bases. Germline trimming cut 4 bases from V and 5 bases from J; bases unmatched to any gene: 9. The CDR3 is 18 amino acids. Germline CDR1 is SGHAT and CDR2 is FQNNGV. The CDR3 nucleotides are TGTGCCAGCAGCTCGGCAGGACTAGCGGGGGGTTTTACCGGGGAGCTGTTTTTT. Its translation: CASSSAGLAGGFTGELFF.

CDR3 DNA sequence: TGCAGCGTTAATTCCGACAGGTACACTGAAGCTTTCTTT. This sequence encodes CSVNSDRYTEAFF. The rearrangement joins TRBV29-1 to TRBJ1-1; possibly TRBD1 for D (6 bases). This CDR3 contains 13 residues. From germline, CDR1 is SQVTM and CDR2 ANQGSEA. V was cut by 5 bases and J by 3 bases, with 13 bases left in between.

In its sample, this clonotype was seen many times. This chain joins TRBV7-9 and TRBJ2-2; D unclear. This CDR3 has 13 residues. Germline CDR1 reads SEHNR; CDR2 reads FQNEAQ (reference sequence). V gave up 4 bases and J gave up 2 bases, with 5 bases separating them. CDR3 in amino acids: CASSYENTGELFF. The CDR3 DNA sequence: TGTGCCAGCAGCTACGAAAACACCGGGGAGCTGTTTTTT.

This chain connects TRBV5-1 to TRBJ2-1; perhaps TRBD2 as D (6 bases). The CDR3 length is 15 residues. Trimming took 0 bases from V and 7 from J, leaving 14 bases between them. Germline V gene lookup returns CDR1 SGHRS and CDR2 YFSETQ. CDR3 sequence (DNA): TGCGCCAGCAGCTTGGCCCGGGGGTTTACAAATGAGCAGTTCTTC. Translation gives CASSLARGFTNEQFF.

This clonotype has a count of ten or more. In nucleotides, the CDR3 is TGTGCCACCAGCAGACCAACGACTGACAGGGTTGAGCAGTTCTTC. This translates into CATSRPTTDRVEQFF. The chain links TRBV15 to TRBJ2-1; 7 bases are shared with TRBD1. CDR1 LNHNV and CDR2 YYDKDF come from the germline V gene (reference sequence). The CDR3 runs 15 residues. Trimming cost V 2 bases and J 9 bases; bases outside gene matches: 10.

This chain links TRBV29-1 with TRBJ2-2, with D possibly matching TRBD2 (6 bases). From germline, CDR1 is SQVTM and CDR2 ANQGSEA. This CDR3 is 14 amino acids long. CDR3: CTVSGDGNTGELFF. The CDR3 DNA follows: TGCACCGTCTCGGGGGACGGCAACACCGGGGAGCTGTTTTTT.

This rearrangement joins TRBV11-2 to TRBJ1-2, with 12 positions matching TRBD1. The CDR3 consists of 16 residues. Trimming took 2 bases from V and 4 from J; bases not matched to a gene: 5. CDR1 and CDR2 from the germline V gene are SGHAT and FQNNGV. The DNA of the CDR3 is TGTGCCAGCAGCTTAAATGGGGACAGGGGGCTCTATGGCTACACCTTC. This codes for CASSLNGDRGLYGYTF.

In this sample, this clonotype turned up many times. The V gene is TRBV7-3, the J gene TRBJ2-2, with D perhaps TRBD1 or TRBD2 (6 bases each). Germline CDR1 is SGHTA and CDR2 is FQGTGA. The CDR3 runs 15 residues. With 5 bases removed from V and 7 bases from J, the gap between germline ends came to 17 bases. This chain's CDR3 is CASSRSSGAGGELFF. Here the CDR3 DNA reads TGTGCCAGCAGCCGATCCTCGGGGGCGGGCGGGGAGCTGTTTTTT.

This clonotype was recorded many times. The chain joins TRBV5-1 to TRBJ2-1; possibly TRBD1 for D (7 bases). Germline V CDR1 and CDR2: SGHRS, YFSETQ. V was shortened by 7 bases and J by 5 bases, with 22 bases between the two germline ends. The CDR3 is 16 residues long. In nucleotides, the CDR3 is TGCGCCAGCGGCACCGGGAGAGGGGGCATCAACAATGAGCAGTTCTTC. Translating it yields CASGTGRGGINNEQFF.

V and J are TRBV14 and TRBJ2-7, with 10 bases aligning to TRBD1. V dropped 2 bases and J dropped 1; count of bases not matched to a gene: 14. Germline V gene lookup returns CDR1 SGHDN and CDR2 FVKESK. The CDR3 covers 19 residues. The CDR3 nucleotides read TGTGCCAGCAGCCAATTATCGGGACAGGGGCTGGGGGGATCCTACGAGCAGTACTTC. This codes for CASSQLSGQGLGGSYEQYF. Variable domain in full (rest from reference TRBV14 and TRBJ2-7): EAGVTQFPSHSVIEKGQTVTLRCDPISGHDNLYWYRRVMGKEIKFLLHFVKESKQDESGMPNNRFLAERTGGTYSTLKVQPAELEDSGVYFCASSQLSGQGLGGSYEQYFGPGTRLTVT.

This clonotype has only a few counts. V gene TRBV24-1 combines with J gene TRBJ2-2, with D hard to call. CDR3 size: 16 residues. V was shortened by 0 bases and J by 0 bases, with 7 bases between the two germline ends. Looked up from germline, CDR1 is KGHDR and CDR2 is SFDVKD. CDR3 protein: CATSDLRVTNTGELFF. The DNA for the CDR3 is TGTGCCACCAGTGATTTGAGGGTTACGAACACCGGGGAGCTGTTTTTT.

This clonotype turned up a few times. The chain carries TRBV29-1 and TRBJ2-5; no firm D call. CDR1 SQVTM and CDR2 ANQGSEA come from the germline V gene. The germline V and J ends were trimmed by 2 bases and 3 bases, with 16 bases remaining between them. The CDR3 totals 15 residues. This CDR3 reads CSVELARQLKETQYF. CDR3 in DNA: TGCAGCGTTGAACTGGCGAGGCAGCTAAAAGAGACCCAGTACTTC.

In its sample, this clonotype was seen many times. CDR3 loop: CATSSGQGDYNEQFF. CDR3 coding DNA: TGTGCCACCAGCTCAGGACAGGGGGACTACAATGAGCAGTTCTTC. V is TRBV15 and J is TRBJ2-1; 10 bases agree with TRBD1. J lost 3 bases, V lost 5 bases, and 4 bases had no gene match. The CDR3 contains 15 residues. CDR1 and CDR2 (germline): LNHNV, YYDKDF (reference sequence).